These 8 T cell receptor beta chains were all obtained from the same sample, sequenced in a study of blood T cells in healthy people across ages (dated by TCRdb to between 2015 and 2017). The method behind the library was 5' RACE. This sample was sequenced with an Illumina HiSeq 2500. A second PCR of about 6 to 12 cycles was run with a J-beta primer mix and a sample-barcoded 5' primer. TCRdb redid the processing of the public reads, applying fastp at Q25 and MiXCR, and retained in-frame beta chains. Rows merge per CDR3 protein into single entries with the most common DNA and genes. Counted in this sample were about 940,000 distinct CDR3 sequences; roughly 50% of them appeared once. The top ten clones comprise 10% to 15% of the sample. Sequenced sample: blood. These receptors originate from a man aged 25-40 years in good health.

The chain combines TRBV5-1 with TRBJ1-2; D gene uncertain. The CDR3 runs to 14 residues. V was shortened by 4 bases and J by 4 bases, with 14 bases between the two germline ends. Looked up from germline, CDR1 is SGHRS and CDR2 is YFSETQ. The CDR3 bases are TGCGCCAGCAGCCCCGGGATAACGGCCTATGGCTACACCTTC. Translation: CASSPGITAYGYTF.

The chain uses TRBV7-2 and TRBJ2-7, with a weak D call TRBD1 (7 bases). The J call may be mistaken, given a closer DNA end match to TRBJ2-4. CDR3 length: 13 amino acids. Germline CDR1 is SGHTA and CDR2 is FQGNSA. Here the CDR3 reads CASSTDREDIQYF. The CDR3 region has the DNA TGTGCCAGCAGCACCGACAGGGAGGACATTCAGTACTTC.

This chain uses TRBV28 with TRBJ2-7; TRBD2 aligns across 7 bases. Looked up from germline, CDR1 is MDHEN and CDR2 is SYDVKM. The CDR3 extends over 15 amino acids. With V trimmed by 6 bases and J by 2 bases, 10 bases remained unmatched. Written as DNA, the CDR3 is TGTGCCAGCAGCCCTAGCGGAACGACCCCCTACGAGCAGTACTTC. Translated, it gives CASSPSGTTPYEQYF.

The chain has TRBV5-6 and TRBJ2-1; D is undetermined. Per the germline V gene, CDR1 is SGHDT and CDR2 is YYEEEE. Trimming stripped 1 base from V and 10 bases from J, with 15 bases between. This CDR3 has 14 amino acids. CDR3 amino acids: CASSLRQSSYEQFF. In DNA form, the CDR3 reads TGTGCCAGCAGCTTGCGGCAGTCCTCCTACGAGCAGTTCTTC.

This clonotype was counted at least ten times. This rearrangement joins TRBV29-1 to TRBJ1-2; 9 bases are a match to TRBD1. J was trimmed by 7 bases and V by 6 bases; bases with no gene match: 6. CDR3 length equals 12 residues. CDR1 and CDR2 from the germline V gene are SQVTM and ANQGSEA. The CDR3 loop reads CSVLQGARGYTF. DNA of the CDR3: TGCAGCGTCCTACAGGGGGCACGTGGCTACACCTTC. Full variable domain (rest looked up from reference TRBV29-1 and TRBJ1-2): SAVISQKPSRDICQRGTSLTIQCQVDSQVTMMFWYRQQPGQSLTLIATANQGSEATYESGFVIDKFPISRPNLTFSTLTVSNMSPEDSSIYLCSVLQGARGYTFGSGTRLTVV.

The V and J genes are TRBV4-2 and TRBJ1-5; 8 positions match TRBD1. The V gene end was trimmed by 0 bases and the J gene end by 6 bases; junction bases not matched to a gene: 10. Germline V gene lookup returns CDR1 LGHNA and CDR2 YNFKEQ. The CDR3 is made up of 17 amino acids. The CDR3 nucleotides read TGTGCCAGCAGCCAAGATCCCACGTGGACAGGGACTCAGCCCCAGCATTTT. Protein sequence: CASSQDPTWTGTQPQHF.

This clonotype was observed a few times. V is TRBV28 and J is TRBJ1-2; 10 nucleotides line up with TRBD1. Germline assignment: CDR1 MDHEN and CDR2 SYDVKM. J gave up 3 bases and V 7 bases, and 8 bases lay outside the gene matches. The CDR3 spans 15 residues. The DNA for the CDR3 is TGTGCCAGCACAGGGGGGGACAGGGGCCACTATGGCTACACCTTC. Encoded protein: CASTGGDRGHYGYTF.

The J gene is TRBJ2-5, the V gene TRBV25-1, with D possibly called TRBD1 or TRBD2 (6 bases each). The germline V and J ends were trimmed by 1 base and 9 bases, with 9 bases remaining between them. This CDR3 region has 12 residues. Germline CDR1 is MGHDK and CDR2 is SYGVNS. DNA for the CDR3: TGTGCCAGCAGTGAATCGAGGGGGGCCCAGTACTTC. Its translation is CASSESRGAQYF.